These 5 T cell receptor beta chains were sequenced from one sample in a study of cytomegalovirus exposure and HLA in healthy donors. Only in-frame clones appear in the TCRdb table, and some are missing; sequencing was by immunoSEQ multiplex PCR. The sample yields about 240,000 clones, about 86% seen once. The sample comprised PBMCs. The source of these receptors is a woman younger than 45 in good health and CMV-seropositive.

CDR3 sequence reads: CASSDGLAGSYEQYF. DNA of the CDR3: TGTGCCAGCAGTGATGGTCTAGCGGGATCCTACGAGCAGTACTTC. The chain carries TRBV6-1 and TRBJ2-7; 9 bases map to TRBD2. The V gene end was trimmed by 3 bases and the J gene end by 1 base; junction bases not matched to a gene: 4. Germline CDR1 is MNHNS and CDR2 is SASEGT. The CDR3 is 15 amino acids.

The chain employs TRBV7-9 and TRBJ1-2, with 9 bases that match TRBD1. Germline CDR1 is SEHNR and CDR2 is FQNEAQ (reference sequence). The CDR3 contains 19 residues. Trimming took 4 bases from V and 3 from J; bases not matched to a gene: 18. CDR3 sequence (DNA): TGTGCCAGCAGCTCAGTCCCGGGACAGGGCCCGTACTATGACTATGGCTACACCTTC. Protein: CASSSVPGQGPYYDYGYTF.

This clone was seen a single time. V is TRBV4-2 and J is TRBJ1-1, with 9 bases matching TRBD1. CDR1 and CDR2 (germline): LGHNA, YNFKEQ. This CDR3 is built from 14 residues. Losses at the gene ends were 2 bases for V and 5 bases for J; bases not matched to a gene: 3. The CDR3: CASSQIQGATEAFF. The DNA of the CDR3 is TGTGCCAGCAGCCAAATACAGGGGGCGACTGAAGCTTTCTTT.

The chain combines TRBV10-3 with TRBJ1-5, with 9 bases identical to TRBD1. CDR3 length: 15 residues. Germline lookup yields CDR1 ENHRY and CDR2 SYGVKD. The J segment lost 2 bases and the V segment lost 6 bases, leaving 5 bases of the junction unmatched. Here the CDR3 reads CAISPGQGRNQPQHF. The CDR3 coding sequence is TGTGCCATCAGCCCGGGACAGGGACGCAATCAGCCCCAGCATTTT.

This chain connects TRBV29-1 to TRBJ2-7, with 7 bases fitting TRBD1. The germline V gene encodes CDR1 SQVTM and CDR2 ANQGSEA. V lost 7 bases to trimming and J lost 4 bases; unmatched junction nucleotides: 16. The CDR3 covers 15 residues. This CDR3 reads CSAQGVRGMWYEQYF. In DNA, the CDR3 is TGCAGCGCCCAGGGGGTTCGGGGTATGTGGTACGAGCAGTACTTC.